This is a list of T cell receptor beta chains from one sample in a study of T cell responses to AZD1222 COVID-19 vaccine. Data came from immunoSEQ multiplex PCR; TCRdb stores just in-frame clones and leaves some out. The repertoire includes 130,000 to 150,000 clones, about nine tenths of them detected once, and about 3.4% sits in the top ten. The input for sequencing was peripheral blood, taken on day 0 of AZD1222 vaccination. All receptors come from an adult in good health. Each CDR3 is given with its conserved first and last residue.

j_call: TRBJ2-1; v_call: TRBV9; cdr3_aa: CASSRDGGPYNEQFF
j_call: TRBJ2-1; v_call: TRBV18; cdr3_aa: CASSPLEGQFF
j_call: TRBJ2-3; v_call: TRBV7-2; cdr3_aa: CASSRQGQDTQYF
j_call: TRBJ1-2; v_call: TRBV4-1; cdr3_aa: CASSHWGVNYGYTF
j_call: TRBJ1-2; v_call: TRBV30; cdr3_aa: CAWSVTFSAGSEGYTF
j_call: TRBJ2-7; v_call: TRBV9; cdr3_aa: CASSVRDRGYSEQYF
j_call: TRBJ1-1; v_call: TRBV5-1; cdr3_aa: CATFGRMNTEAFF
j_call: TRBJ2-7; v_call: TRBV19; cdr3_aa: CASSIGSGQVYEQYF
j_call: TRBJ1-2; v_call: TRBV28; cdr3_aa: CASRTGGYGYTF
j_call: TRBJ2-7; v_call: TRBV6-5; cdr3_aa: CASKPLAGPTYEQYF
j_call: TRBJ1-4; v_call: TRBV5-6; cdr3_aa: CASSSLKGATNEKLFF
j_call: TRBJ1-5; v_call: TRBV19; cdr3_aa: CASRQGNQPQHF
j_call: TRBJ1-1; v_call: TRBV6-5; cdr3_aa: CASSYAGTENTEAFF
j_call: TRBJ1-5; v_call: TRBV10-3; cdr3_aa: CAISERSGDQPQHF
j_call: TRBJ1-4; v_call: TRBV11-2; cdr3_aa: CASRLQGQVNEKLFF
j_call: TRBJ1-6; v_call: TRBV3-1/TRBV3-2; cdr3_aa: CASRGTGGANSPLHF
j_call: TRBJ1-5; v_call: TRBV2; cdr3_aa: CASIKTRTLGNQPQHF
j_call: TRBJ2-1; v_call: TRBV4-2; cdr3_aa: CASSQDSPSTGIYEQFF
j_call: TRBJ1-2; v_call: TRBV5-4; cdr3_aa: CASSLVAATYGYTF
j_call: TRBJ1-1; v_call: TRBV4-2; cdr3_aa: CASSPGHSGDTEAFF
j_call: TRBJ1-2; v_call: TRBV27; cdr3_aa: CASRGLDYGYTF
j_call: TRBJ2-7; v_call: TRBV5-4; cdr3_aa: CASSSRDTYEQYF